This TCR beta chain was profiled in a study of cytomegalovirus exposure and HLA in healthy donors. As regards this clone: Mismatch with germline at one junction end may stem from a read error.

This CDR3 comprises 16 residues. Looked up from germline, CDR1 is SEHNR and CDR2 is FQNEAQ (reference sequence). In the PCR, 60 Vbeta and 13 Jbeta primers were used. Libraries were prepared by immunoSEQ multiplex PCR; TCRdb keeps only in-frame clonotypes and omits some of them. The data show about 95,000 clones, 65% to 80% seen once. This clonotype was obtained from a woman in her fifties or sixties in good health and CMV-seropositive. The gene calls are TRBV7-9 and TRBJ2-1; 8 nucleotides align to TRBD1. The sequenced sample was PBMCs. The CDR3 nucleotides are TGTTCCAGCAGCTCCCACCGGGACAGGCCCCTTAATGAGCAGTTCTTC. This codes for CSSSSHRDRPLNEQFF.